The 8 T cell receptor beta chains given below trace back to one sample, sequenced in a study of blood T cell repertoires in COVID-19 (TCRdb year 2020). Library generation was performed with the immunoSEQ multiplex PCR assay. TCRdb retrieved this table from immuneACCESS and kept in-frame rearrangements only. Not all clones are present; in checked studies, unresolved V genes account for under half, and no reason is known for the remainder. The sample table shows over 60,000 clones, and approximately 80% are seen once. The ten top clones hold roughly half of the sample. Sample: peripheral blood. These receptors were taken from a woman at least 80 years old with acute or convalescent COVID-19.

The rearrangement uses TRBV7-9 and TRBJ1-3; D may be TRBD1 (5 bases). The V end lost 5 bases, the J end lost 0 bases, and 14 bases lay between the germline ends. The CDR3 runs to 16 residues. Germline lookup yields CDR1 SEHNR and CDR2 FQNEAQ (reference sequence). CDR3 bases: TGTGCCAGCAGCCCCCGGGGGATAAGCTCTGGAAACACCATATATTTT. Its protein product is CASSPRGISSGNTIYF.

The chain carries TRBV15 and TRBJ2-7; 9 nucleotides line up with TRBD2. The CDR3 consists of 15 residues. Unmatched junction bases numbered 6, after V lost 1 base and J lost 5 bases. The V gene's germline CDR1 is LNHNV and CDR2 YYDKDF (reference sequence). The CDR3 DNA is TGTGCCACCAGCAGAGGGCGGGGGGGGGCCAACGAGCAGTACTTC. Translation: CATSRGRGGANEQYF.

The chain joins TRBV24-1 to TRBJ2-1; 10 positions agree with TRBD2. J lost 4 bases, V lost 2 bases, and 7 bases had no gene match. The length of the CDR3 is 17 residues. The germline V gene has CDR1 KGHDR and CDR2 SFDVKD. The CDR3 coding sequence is TGTGCCACCAGTGATTCCGGACTAGCGGAGCCTTACAATGAGCAGTTCTTC. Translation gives CATSDSGLAEPYNEQFF.

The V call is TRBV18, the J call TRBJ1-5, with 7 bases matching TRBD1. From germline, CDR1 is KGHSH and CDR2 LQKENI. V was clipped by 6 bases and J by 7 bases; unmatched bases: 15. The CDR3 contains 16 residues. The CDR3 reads CASSQGLQGTGQPQHF. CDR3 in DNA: TGTGCCAGCTCCCAGGGGCTACAGGGGACGGGGCAGCCCCAGCATTTT.

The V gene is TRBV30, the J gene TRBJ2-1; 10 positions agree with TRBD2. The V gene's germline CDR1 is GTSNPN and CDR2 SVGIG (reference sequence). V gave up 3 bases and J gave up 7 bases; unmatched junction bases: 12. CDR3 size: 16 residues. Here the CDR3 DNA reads TGTGCCTGGAGCGCAATCGCTAGCGGGAGTTATAATGAGCAGTTCTTC. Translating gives CAWSAIASGSYNEQFF.

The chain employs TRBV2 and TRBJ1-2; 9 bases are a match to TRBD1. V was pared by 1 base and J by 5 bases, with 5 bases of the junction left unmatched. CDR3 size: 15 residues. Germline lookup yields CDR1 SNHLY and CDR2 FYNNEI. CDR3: CASSEEGTGIYGYTF. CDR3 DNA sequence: TGTGCCAGCAGTGAAGAAGGGACAGGGATATATGGCTACACCTTC.

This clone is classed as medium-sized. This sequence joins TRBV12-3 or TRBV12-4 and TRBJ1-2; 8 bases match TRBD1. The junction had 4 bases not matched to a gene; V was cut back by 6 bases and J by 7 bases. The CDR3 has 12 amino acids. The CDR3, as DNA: TGTGCCAGCAGCTTGACAGGGGCTGGCTACACCTTC. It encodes CASSLTGAGYTF.

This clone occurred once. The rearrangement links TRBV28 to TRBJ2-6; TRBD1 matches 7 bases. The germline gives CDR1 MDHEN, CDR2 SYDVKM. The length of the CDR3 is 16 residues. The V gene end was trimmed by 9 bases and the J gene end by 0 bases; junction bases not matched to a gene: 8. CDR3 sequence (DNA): TGTGCCAGTATCCCAGGGGGAGACTCTGGGGCCAACGTCCTGACTTTC. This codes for CASIPGGDSGANVLTF.